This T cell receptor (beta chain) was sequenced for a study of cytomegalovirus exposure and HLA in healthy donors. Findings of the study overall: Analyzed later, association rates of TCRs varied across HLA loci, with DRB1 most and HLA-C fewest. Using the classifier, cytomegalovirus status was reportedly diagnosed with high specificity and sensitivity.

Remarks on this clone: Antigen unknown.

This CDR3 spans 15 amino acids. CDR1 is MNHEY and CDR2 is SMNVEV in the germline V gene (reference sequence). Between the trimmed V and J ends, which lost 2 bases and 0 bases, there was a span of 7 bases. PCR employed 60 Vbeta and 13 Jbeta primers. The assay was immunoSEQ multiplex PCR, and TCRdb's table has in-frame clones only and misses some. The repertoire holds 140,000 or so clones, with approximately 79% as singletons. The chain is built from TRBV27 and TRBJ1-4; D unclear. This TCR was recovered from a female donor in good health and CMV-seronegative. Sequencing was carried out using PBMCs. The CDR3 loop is CASSLRGTTNEKLFF. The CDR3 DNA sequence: TGTGCCAGCAGTTTAAGAGGAACAACTAATGAAAAACTGTTTTTT. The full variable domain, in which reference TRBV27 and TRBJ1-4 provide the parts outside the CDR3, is EAQVTQNPRYLITVTGKKLTVTCSQNMNHEYMSWYRQDPGLGLRQIYYSMNVEVTDKGDVPEGYKVSRKEKRNFPLILESPSPNQTSLYFCASSLRGTTNEKLFFGSGTQLSVL.